These 9 T cell receptor beta chains came from one sample sequenced in a study of blood T cells in healthy people across ages. Next came a second PCR, run for about 6 to 11 cycles, which used a sample-barcoded 5' primer along with a J-beta primer mix. TCRdb called the 5' RACE reads again in MiXCR, with one record for every CDR3 protein. The data show more than 900,000 distinct CDR3 sequences, about 25% seen once. These data also formed part of another study, on T cells of mothers and their children.

Sequencing used blood. These receptors came from a girl aged 2-10 years in good health.

This clonotype was observed a few times. V usage is TRBV14 and J usage is TRBJ1-2; no definite D call. Trimming pared 4 bases from V and 3 bases from J, leaving 15 bases between. There are 15 residues in the CDR3. The germline V gene encodes CDR1 SGHDN and CDR2 FVKESK. The CDR3 spells CASSPQVGGYYGYTF. The CDR3, as DNA: TGTGCCAGCAGCCCACAAGTTGGAGGGTACTATGGCTACACCTTC.

This clonotype was found a few times. The rearrangement joins TRBV6-5 to TRBJ2-5; D is ambiguous. The last part of the DNA fits TRBJ2-1 better; the J call may be wrong. From germline, CDR1 is MNHEY and CDR2 SVGAGI. The CDR3 sequence is 13 residues long. Here the CDR3 DNA reads TGTGCCAGCAGAAGACCACCCTACAATGAGCAGTTCTTC. Its protein is CASRRPPYNEQFF.

This clonotype was detected once. This chain uses TRBV18 with TRBJ1-2; TRBD1 might be the D (5 bases). V was shortened by 6 bases and J by 6 bases, with 14 bases between the two germline ends. CDR1 is KGHSH and CDR2 is LQKENI in the germline V gene. There are 13 residues in the CDR3. The CDR3 protein is CASSFRGDNGYTF. The CDR3 region has the DNA TGTGCCAGCTCTTTCCGGGGCGACAATGGCTACACCTTC.

The gene calls are TRBV28 and TRBJ2-1; the D is unclear. Per the germline V gene, CDR1 is MDHEN and CDR2 is SYDVKM. The CDR3 extends over 10 amino acids. Trimming shortened V by 8 bases and J by 10 bases, and 9 bases separated the two germline ends. The CDR3 sequence is CASARAEQFF. The CDR3 DNA reads as TGTGCCAGCGCTCGGGCCGAGCAGTTCTTC. Using reference TRBV28 and TRBJ2-1 for the parts outside the CDR3, the full variable domain is DVKVTQSSRYLVKRTGEKVFLECVQDMDHENMFWYRQDPGLGLRLIYFSYDVKMKEKGDIPEGYSVSREKKERFSLILESASTNQTSMYLCASARAEQFFGPGTRLTVL.

This chain connects TRBV6-5 to TRBJ2-5; TRBD2 might be the D (6 bases). Near its end, the DNA agrees better with TRBJ2-1, so the J call may be wrong. CDR3 length: 15 residues. Per the germline V gene, CDR1 is MNHEY and CDR2 is SVGAGI. CDR3 amino acids: CASSYRAGPYNEQFF. Here the CDR3 DNA reads TGTGCCAGCAGTTATCGCGCGGGGCCGTACAATGAGCAGTTCTTC.

This chain joins TRBV5-1 and TRBJ2-5, with 7 nucleotides matching TRBD2. The J call may be mistaken, given a closer DNA end match to TRBJ2-1. Germline CDR1 and CDR2: SGHRS and YFSETQ. The CDR3 loop spans 16 amino acids. The CDR3 DNA reads TGCGCCAGCAGCTTGGGGGAGGGAATCAAAAACAATGAGCAGTTCTTC. Amino acid sequence: CASSLGEGIKNNEQFF.

This clonotype showed up just a few times. This chain joins TRBV27 and TRBJ2-7, with TRBD1 matching 10 bases. V shed 2 bases, J shed 2 bases, and the junction held 6 bases outside the gene matches. Germline values: CDR1 MNHEY, CDR2 SMNVEV (reference sequence). The CDR3 spans 16 residues. CDR3 nucleotides: TGTGCCAGCAGTTTAGGGGGACAGGGGTTTCCCTACGAGCAGTACTTC. Translation: CASSLGGQGFPYEQYF.

This clonotype was seen only a few times. The J gene is TRBJ1-1, the V gene TRBV7-2; TRBD1 is a possible D gene (6 bases). The CDR3 consists of 14 residues. Germline CDR1 reads SGHTA; CDR2 reads FQGNSA. With 4 bases removed from V and 8 bases from J, the gap between germline ends came to 17 bases. This CDR3 is CASSWRGGSGEAFF. CDR3 DNA: TGTGCCAGCAGCTGGAGAGGGGGATCTGGGGAAGCTTTCTTT.

There are many counts of this clonotype. The chain carries TRBV4-2 and TRBJ2-4; 8 nucleotides align to TRBD2. Germline V gene data show CDR1 as LGHNA and CDR2 as YNFKEQ. V shed 0 bases and J 1 base; nucleotides not matched to a gene: 8. The CDR3 consists of 18 residues. The CDR3 reads CASSQEEREMWAKNIQYF. The CDR3 DNA is TGTGCCAGCAGCCAAGAGGAGCGGGAGATGTGGGCCAAAAACATTCAGTACTTC.